These T cell receptor beta chains were read from a single sample in a study of shared clonotypes between healthy human individuals. Assay used: immunoSEQ multiplex PCR; TCRdb lists only in-frame clones, some missing. This table holds over a million clones, 96% found once. Sequencing was done on a sample of naive CD4+ T cells sorted from blood. Receptors were obtained from a man in his thirties or forties in good health. The CDR3 runs from the conserved cysteine through the conserved F or W. The order of the fields is J gene, clone size, D gene, V gene, CDR3 protein, CDR3 DNA. The D gene is left open where the match is weak. Expanded clones are given a class, and other clones once, few, many or no size at all.

J gene: TRBJ2-1
clone size: -
D gene: -
V gene: TRBV7-8
CDR3 protein: CASSQRRRGGSYNEQFF
CDR3 DNA: TGTGCCAGCAGCCAGAGACGCAGGGGAGGCTCCTACAATGAGCAGTTCTTC

J gene: TRBJ2-7
clone size: -
D gene: -
V gene: TRBV7-9
CDR3 protein: CASSLSSGHPSYEQYF
CDR3 DNA: TGTGCCAGCAGCTTAAGCTCGGGACACCCCTCCTACGAGCAGTACTTC

J gene: TRBJ2-5
clone size: -
D gene: TRBD1
V gene: TRBV9
CDR3 protein: CASSTGVGGTQYF
CDR3 DNA: TGTGCCAGCAGCACAGGGGTAGGGGGGACCCAGTACTTC

J gene: TRBJ2-1
clone size: -
D gene: -
V gene: TRBV19
CDR3 protein: CASSTGTPYNEQFF
CDR3 DNA: TGTGCCAGTAGTACGGGGACACCCTACAATGAGCAGTTCTTC

J gene: TRBJ1-1
clone size: once
D gene: -
V gene: TRBV18
CDR3 protein: CASSSLGPGPSALNTEAFF
CDR3 DNA: TGTGCCAGCTCCTCCCTCGGGCCAGGTCCCTCTGCTTTGAACACTGAAGCTTTCTTT

J gene: TRBJ2-2
clone size: -
D gene: -
V gene: TRBV9
CDR3 protein: CASREGPNTGELFF
CDR3 DNA: TGTGCCAGCAGGGAGGGACCCAACACCGGGGAGCTGTTTTTT

J gene: TRBJ2-3
clone size: -
D gene: TRBD2
V gene: TRBV10-1
CDR3 protein: CASSESTSGSRTDTQYF
CDR3 DNA: TGCGCCAGCAGTGAGTCGACAAGCGGGAGTCGCACAGATACGCAGTATTTT

J gene: TRBJ2-1
clone size: -
D gene: -
V gene: TRBV5-5
CDR3 protein: CASSPAGTVIHNEQFF
CDR3 DNA: TGTGCCAGCAGCCCTGCGGGGACAGTGATCCACAATGAGCAGTTCTTC

J gene: TRBJ2-7
clone size: -
D gene: -
V gene: TRBV11-1
CDR3 protein: CASSLTTRNYEQYF
CDR3 DNA: TGTGCCAGCAGCCTTACTACAAGGAACTACGAGCAGTACTTC

J gene: TRBJ2-3
clone size: -
D gene: -
V gene: TRBV6-6
CDR3 protein: CASSYARGDTQYF
CDR3 DNA: TGTGCCAGCAGTTACGCGAGAGGAGATACGCAGTATTTT

J gene: TRBJ2-5
clone size: -
D gene: TRBD2
V gene: TRBV2
CDR3 protein: CASTEVAGLLYF
CDR3 DNA: TGTGCCAGCACCGAAGTAGCGGGACTTTTGTACTTC

J gene: TRBJ2-7
clone size: -
D gene: -
V gene: TRBV9
CDR3 protein: CASSVDLGTYEQYF
CDR3 DNA: TGTGCCAGCAGCGTAGACCTGGGGACCTACGAGCAGTACTTC

J gene: TRBJ2-2
clone size: -
D gene: -
V gene: TRBV10-1
CDR3 protein: CASSQARLTGELFF
CDR3 DNA: TGCGCCAGCTCCCAGGCGAGACTAACCGGGGAGCTGTTTTTT

J gene: TRBJ2-2
clone size: -
D gene: -
V gene: TRBV11-2
CDR3 protein: CASSFAVSGRDTGELFF
CDR3 DNA: TGTGCCAGCAGCTTTGCGGTTAGTGGGCGGGACACCGGGGAGCTGTTTTTT

J gene: TRBJ2-1
clone size: -
D gene: -
V gene: TRBV2
CDR3 protein: CASRTGVREQFF
CDR3 DNA: TGTGCCAGCAGGACGGGGGTCAGGGAGCAGTTCTTC

J gene: TRBJ1-3
clone size: -
D gene: -
V gene: TRBV6-5
CDR3 protein: CASSYYRPNSGNTIYF
CDR3 DNA: TGTGCCAGCAGTTATTATCGCCCGAACTCTGGAAACACCATATATTTT

J gene: TRBJ2-2
clone size: -
D gene: TRBD2
V gene: TRBV9
CDR3 protein: CASSVGVAGGGTGELFF
CDR3 DNA: TGTGCCAGCAGCGTAGGTGTTGCGGGAGGGGGCACCGGGGAGCTGTTTTTT

J gene: TRBJ2-2
clone size: -
D gene: TRBD2
V gene: TRBV5-4
CDR3 protein: CASSSRTGRGGTGELFF
CDR3 DNA: TGTGCCAGCAGCTCAAGGACTGGGCGGGGAGGGACCGGGGAGCTGTTTTTT

J gene: TRBJ2-2
clone size: -
D gene: TRBD1
V gene: TRBV4-3
CDR3 protein: CASSQGTGSVGELFF
CDR3 DNA: TGCGCCAGCAGCCAGGGGACAGGGTCGGTCGGGGAGCTGTTTTTT

J gene: TRBJ2-7
clone size: -
D gene: TRBD1
V gene: TRBV28
CDR3 protein: CASSSGYGTGAGYEQYF
CDR3 DNA: TGTGCCAGCAGTTCGGGGTACGGGACAGGGGCAGGGTACGAGCAGTACTTC

J gene: TRBJ1-4
clone size: -
D gene: TRBD1
V gene: TRBV6-5
CDR3 protein: CASSYSFTGGREKLFF
CDR3 DNA: TGTGCCAGCAGTTACTCGTTTACAGGGGGCAGAGAAAAACTGTTTTTT

J gene: TRBJ2-2
clone size: -
D gene: -
V gene: TRBV4-1
CDR3 protein: CASSQTAEGNPGELFF
CDR3 DNA: TGCGCCAGCAGTCAAACAGCGGAGGGGAATCCCGGGGAGCTGTTTTTT